These 21 T cell receptor beta chains came from one sample sequenced in a study of siplizumab effects on memory and regulatory T cells (dated 2019 in TCRdb). Libraries were prepared through the immunoSEQ multiplex PCR assay. This immuneACCESS table, as held by TCRdb, lists in-frame sequences with V and J called but not all clones. Of the missing ones, under half trace to an unresolved V gene in checked studies; the others have no known cause. Across this sample there are around 100,000 clones, with approximately 94% seen only once. The ten top clones hold 1% to 1.5% of the sample. Sequencing input: non-Treg CD4+ T cells sorted from blood. In light of the paper, this sample's cell subset or site label describes: FACS-sorted unstimulated CD4+ non-regulatory T cells. The receptors derive from a human donor in good health.

The V call is TRBV5-1, the J call TRBJ2-3, with no clear D. The length of the CDR3 is 14 residues. CDR1 is SGHRS and CDR2 is YFSETQ in the germline V gene. Trimming took off 7 bases at V and 0 bases at J, with 12 bases between the two ends. The CDR3 region is CASRWGASTDTQYF. Written as DNA, the CDR3 is TGCGCCAGCCGGTGGGGTGCTAGCACAGATACGCAGTATTTT.

This clone was seen once. This chain connects TRBV7-9 to TRBJ1-1; unclear D gene. The CDR3 spans 14 residues. V gave up 0 bases and J gave up 6 bases, with 11 bases separating them. Germline CDR1 is SEHNR and CDR2 is FQNEAQ (reference sequence). The CDR3 DNA reads as TGTGCCAGCAGCTTAGCAGGCGGGTCCTCTGAAGCTTTCTTT. This sequence encodes CASSLAGGSSEAFF. The full variable domain, rest sourced from reference TRBV7-9 and TRBJ1-1, is DTGVSQNPRHKITKRGQNVTFRCDPISEHNRLYWYRQTLGQGPEFLTYFQNEAQLEKSRLLSDRFSAERPKGSFSTLEIQRTEQGDSAMYLCASSLAGGSSEAFFGQGTRLTVV.

The chain links TRBV5-1 to TRBJ2-3, with D unclear. The CDR3 is 15 residues long. Per the germline V gene, CDR1 is SGHRS and CDR2 is YFSETQ. V shed 1 base and J shed 0 bases, with 9 bases lying between them. This chain's CDR3 is CASSLPDGSTDTQYF. CDR3 bases: TGCGCCAGCAGCTTGCCCGACGGCAGCACAGATACGCAGTATTTT. The full variable domain, its missing parts supplied by reference TRBV5-1 and TRBJ2-3, is KAGVTQTPRYLIKTRGQQVTLSCSPISGHRSVSWYQQTPGQGLQFLFEYFSETQRNKGNFPGRFSGRQFSNSRSEMNVSTLELGDSALYLCASSLPDGSTDTQYFGPGTRLTVL.

The rearrangement uses TRBV12-5 and TRBJ1-1, with 8 nucleotides matching TRBD1. CDR1 and CDR2 from the germline V gene are LGHNT and FRNRAP. Losses at the gene ends were 10 bases for V and 2 bases for J; bases not matched to a gene: 6. The CDR3 has 13 residues. The chain's CDR3 is CATRGQANTEAFF. DNA of the CDR3: TGTGCTACAAGGGGACAGGCCAACACTGAAGCTTTCTTT.

This chain links TRBV19 with TRBJ1-1, with 10 bases identical to TRBD1. The CDR3 contains 16 residues. V was clipped by 5 bases and J by 4 bases; unmatched bases: 10. Germline V lookup: CDR1 LNHDA, CDR2 SQIVND (reference sequence). The CDR3: CASSSQDRGYTTEAFF. CDR3 sequence (DNA): TGTGCCAGTAGTTCACAGGACAGGGGGTATACCACTGAAGCTTTCTTT.

The chain employs TRBV4-2 and TRBJ1-5; the match to TRBD1 covers 7 bases. V gave up 4 bases and J gave up 3 bases; unmatched junction bases: 9. The germline gives CDR1 LGHNA, CDR2 YNFKEQ. The CDR3 covers 16 residues. The CDR3 region is CASSPTSGTVNQPQHF. The CDR3 coding sequence is TGTGCCAGCAGCCCTACCTCCGGGACAGTCAATCAGCCCCAGCATTTT.

J is TRBJ2-3 and V is TRBV7-2; D gene uncertain. The V and J ends lost 4 bases and 7 bases respectively, with 12 bases between them. The CDR3 loop spans 13 amino acids. Germline CDR1 reads SGHTA; CDR2 reads FQGNSA. Here the CDR3 DNA reads TGTGCCAGCAGCTCCCCGCTTAGAAATACGCAGTATTTT. Amino acid sequence: CASSSPLRNTQYF. Using reference TRBV7-2 and TRBJ2-3 for the parts outside the CDR3, the full variable domain is GAGVSQSPSNKVTEKGKDVELRCDPISGHTALYWYRQSLGQGLEFLIYFQGNSAPDKSGLPSDRFSAERTGGSVSTLTIQRTQQEDSAVYLCASSSPLRNTQYFGPGTRLTVL.

CDR3 loop: CASFTIGRISYNEQFF. In DNA, the CDR3 is TGTGCCAGCTTCACCATCGGGAGGATCTCCTACAATGAGCAGTTCTTC. J is TRBJ2-1 and V is TRBV2; TRBD2 matches 7 bases. V shed 8 bases, J shed 0 bases, and the junction held 10 bases outside the gene matches. Germline V gene sequence: CDR1 SNHLY, CDR2 FYNNEI. The CDR3 consists of 16 residues.

The V gene is TRBV30, the J gene TRBJ2-3; the match to TRBD2 covers 10 bases. CDR1 is GTSNPN, CDR2 SVGIG, per germline (reference sequence). V shed 5 bases and J 1 base; nucleotides not matched to a gene: 3. The CDR3 runs 14 residues. CDR3 nucleotide sequence: TGTGCCTGGTTCCTAGCGGGGGGCACAGATACGCAGTATTTT. Encoded protein: CAWFLAGGTDTQYF.

This rearrangement joins TRBV2 to TRBJ2-7; D is uncertain. Between the trimmed V and J ends, which lost 3 bases and 3 bases, there was a span of 3 bases. CDR3 length equals 11 residues. Per the germline V gene, CDR1 is SNHLY and CDR2 is FYNNEI. CDR3 sequence: CASSDIYEQYF. The CDR3 nucleotides read TGTGCCAGCAGTGATATCTACGAGCAGTACTTC.

The rearrangement joins TRBV11-2 to TRBJ2-1; D might be TRBD1 or TRBD2, each matching 6 bases. The CDR3 extends over 15 amino acids. Germline loops: CDR1 SGHAT, CDR2 FQNNGV. V lost 1 base and J lost 7, with 14 bases in between. This CDR3 is CASSLALGGRNEQFF. CDR3 in DNA: TGTGCCAGCAGCTTAGCACTAGGGGGGAGGAATGAGCAGTTCTTC.

The V gene is TRBV7-3, the J gene TRBJ2-4; 11 bases line up with TRBD2. Trimming took 0 bases from V and 1 from J; bases not matched to a gene: 14. Germline loops: CDR1 SGHTA, CDR2 FQGTGA. This CDR3 has 21 residues. This CDR3 is CASSLTGQELAGVGAKNIQYF. As DNA, the CDR3 is TGTGCCAGCAGCTTAACGGGGCAGGAACTAGCGGGAGTCGGGGCCAAAAACATTCAGTACTTC.

CDR3 sequence (DNA): TGTGCCAGCAGCTTAGATCTAAGACTAGCGGAAGTTCAGTTCTTC. This codes for CASSLDLRLAEVQFF. The V and J genes are TRBV11-2 and TRBJ2-1, with 9 bases lining up with TRBD2. After removal of 0 bases from V and 13 bases from J, the junction contained 10 bases not matched to a gene. The CDR3 sequence is 15 residues long. Germline V gene sequence: CDR1 SGHAT, CDR2 FQNNGV.

A single count supports this clone. J is TRBJ2-7 and V is TRBV10-2, with 9 bases fitting TRBD2. Germline V gene lookup returns CDR1 WSHSY and CDR2 SAAADI. The CDR3 spans 14 residues. The trim removed 8 bases at V and 0 bases at J, leaving 5 bases unmatched. The CDR3 coding sequence is TGCGCCAGCTTCCAGACTAGCGGCTCCTACGAGCAGTACTTC. Translation gives CASFQTSGSYEQYF.

The chain is built from TRBV10-3 and TRBJ2-2; 9 bases are a match to TRBD2. This CDR3 is built from 15 residues. J was trimmed by 4 bases and V by 4 bases; bases with no gene match: 4. The germline CDR1 and CDR2 sequences are ENHRY and SYGVKD. The DNA for the CDR3 is TGTGCCATCAGTGCGCGGGAGGGGTCCACCGGGGAGCTGTTTTTT. This translates into CAISAREGSTGELFF.

The chain couples TRBV2 to TRBJ2-5; D unclear. Germline V gives CDR1 SNHLY, CDR2 FYNNEI. Trimming stripped 3 bases from V and 2 bases from J, with 10 bases between. CDR3 length: 14 amino acids. The CDR3 sequence is CASSDVQTQETQYF. For the CDR3, the DNA is TGTGCCAGCAGTGATGTGCAGACACAAGAGACCCAGTACTTC.

This chain joins TRBV5-6 and TRBJ1-2, with TRBD1 matching over 8 bases. The CDR3 length is 14 residues. Germline CDR1 SGHDT, CDR2 YYEEEE. Unmatched junction bases numbered 9, after V lost 4 bases and J lost 7 bases. The DNA for the CDR3 is TGTGCCAGCAGCCCGCCGGACAGGGTGTCTGGCTACACCTTC. Its translation is CASSPPDRVSGYTF.

This chain joins TRBV6-4 and TRBJ2-1; 10 positions match TRBD2. This CDR3 is built from 14 residues. Germline CDR1 and CDR2: MRHNA and SNTAGT. Trimming at V came to 6 bases and at J to 4 bases, leaving 3 bases not matched to a gene. The CDR3 sequence is CASSPSGGYNEQFF. The CDR3 DNA is TGTGCCAGCAGCCCTAGCGGGGGTTACAATGAGCAGTTCTTC.

This chain joins TRBV19 and TRBJ1-4; 8 bases are a match to TRBD1. CDR1 and CDR2 from the germline V gene are LNHDA and SQIVND (reference sequence). CDR3 size: 16 residues. V dropped 7 bases and J dropped 7; count of bases not matched to a gene: 14. The CDR3 spells CASTPRLDRVREKLFF. The CDR3 coding sequence is TGTGCCAGTACCCCTCGGTTGGACAGGGTTCGTGAAAAACTGTTTTTT.

The chain uses TRBV27 and TRBJ2-2, with 7 bases matching TRBD1. This CDR3 contains 15 residues. The germline gives CDR1 MNHEY, CDR2 SMNVEV (reference sequence). V lost 5 bases to trimming and J lost 4 bases; unmatched junction nucleotides: 7. In DNA, the CDR3 is TGTGCCAGCAGTAGACAGGGATCCAGCACCGGGGAGCTGTTTTTT. Amino acids: CASSRQGSSTGELFF.

The rearrangement uses TRBV9 and TRBJ2-1; no clear D gene. There are 15 residues in the CDR3. Germline V gives CDR1 SGDLS, CDR2 YYNGEE. V lost 0 bases and J 1 base, leaving 8 bases between the germline ends. This CDR3 is CASSVAAYSYNEQFF. The CDR3 coding sequence is TGTGCCAGCAGCGTAGCCGCATATTCCTACAATGAGCAGTTCTTC. The whole variable domain, remainder taken from reference TRBV9 and TRBJ2-1, is DSGVTQTPKHLITATGQRVTLRCSPRSGDLSVYWYQQSLDQGLQFLIQYYNGEERAKGNILERFSAQQFPDLHSELNLSSLELGDSALYFCASSVAAYSYNEQFFGPGTRLTVL.